The clone carrying this T cell receptor (beta chain) was seen once. Antigen specificity is unknown. TCRdb's copy holds only in-frame clones and misses some; the assay was immunoSEQ multiplex PCR. The profile shows 120,000 to 150,000 clones, 90% to 95% of them singletons. This specimen comes from a study of T cell responses to AZD1222 COVID-19 vaccine. Study results and limitations: Following two doses of AZD1222, Spike-specific TCR breadth and depth rose. Spike-wide vaccine-associated CD4 TCRs dominated at 160-218 and 743-854. Only six or seven AZD1222 recipients tested seropositive at baseline.

Specimen: peripheral blood, collected on day 0 of AZD1222 vaccination. The TCR was taken from an adult in good health.

The CDR3 DNA reads TGCAGCGTTGTACAGGGTACTTACGGCTACACCTTC. Its translation is CSVVQGTYGYTF. The chain joins TRBV29-1 to TRBJ1-2; possible D gene TRBD1, 6 bases. V lost 4 bases and J lost 8, with 14 bases in between. The CDR3 runs 12 residues. Looked up from germline, CDR1 is SQVTM and CDR2 is ANQGSEA.